This TCR beta chain was sequenced for a study of CD8 T cells in Susac syndrome. As for the study in general: Roughly six sequenced Susac syndrome patients had clinically active disease, while eight were in remission.

The study sequenced TCR beta in blood CD8+ and CD4+ T cells. Reverse transcription of about 0.45 to 1 ug RNA was performed with random hexamers. immunoSEQ multiplex PCR amplified TCR beta CDR3 across 54 Vbeta, 13 Jbeta. TCRdb itself ran the immunoSEQ multiplex PCR reads through MiXCR, one entry per CDR3 protein. This repertoire shows about 190,000 distinct CDR3 sequences, 95% found once; its top ten account for around 0.096%. The V gene's germline CDR1 is LGHNA and CDR2 YSLEER. CDR3 size: 17 residues. Trimming shortened V by 0 bases and J by 7 bases, and 16 bases separated the two germline ends. This clonotype was obtained from a human donor with Susac syndrome. J is TRBJ2-6 and V is TRBV4-3, with a possible D match to TRBD2 (6 bases). The sample taken for sequencing was CD4+ T cells from PBMCs. In DNA, the CDR3 is TGCGCCAGCAGCCAAGATCTTTGGGAGGTCGCTGCCAACGTCCTGACTTTC. It is translated as CASSQDLWEVAANVLTF.